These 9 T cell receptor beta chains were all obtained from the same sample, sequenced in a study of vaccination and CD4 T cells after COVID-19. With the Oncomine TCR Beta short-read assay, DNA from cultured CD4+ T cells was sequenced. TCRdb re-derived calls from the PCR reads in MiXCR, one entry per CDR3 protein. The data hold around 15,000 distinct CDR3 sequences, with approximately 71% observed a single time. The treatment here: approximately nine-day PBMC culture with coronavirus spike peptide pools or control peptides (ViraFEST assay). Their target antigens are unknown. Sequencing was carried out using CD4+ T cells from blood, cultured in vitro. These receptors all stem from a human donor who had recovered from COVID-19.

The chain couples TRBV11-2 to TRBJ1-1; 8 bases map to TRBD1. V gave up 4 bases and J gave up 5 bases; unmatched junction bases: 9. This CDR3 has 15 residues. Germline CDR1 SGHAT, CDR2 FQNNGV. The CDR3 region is CASSYTYRGETEAFF. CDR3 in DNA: TGTGCCAGCAGCTATACCTACAGGGGGGAGACTGAAGCTTTCTTT.

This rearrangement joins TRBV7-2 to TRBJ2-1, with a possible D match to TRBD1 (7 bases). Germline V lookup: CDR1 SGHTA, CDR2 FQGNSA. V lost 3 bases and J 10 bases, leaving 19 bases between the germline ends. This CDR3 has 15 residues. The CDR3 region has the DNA TGTGCCAGCAGCTTCCGACAGGGAGGCTTACAGGAGCAGTTCTTC. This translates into CASSFRQGGLQEQFF. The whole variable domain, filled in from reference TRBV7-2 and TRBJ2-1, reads GAGVSQSPSNKVTEKGKDVELRCDPISGHTALYWYRQSLGQGLEFLIYFQGNSAPDKSGLPSDRFSAERTGGSVSTLTIQRTQQEDSAVYLCASSFRQGGLQEQFFGPGTRLTVL.

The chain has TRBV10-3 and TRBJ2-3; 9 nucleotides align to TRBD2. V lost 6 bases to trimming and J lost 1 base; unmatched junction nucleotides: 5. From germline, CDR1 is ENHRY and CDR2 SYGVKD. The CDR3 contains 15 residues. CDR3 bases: TGTGCCATCAGCTACATAGCGGGAGGCACAGATACGCAGTATTTT. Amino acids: CAISYIAGGTDTQYF.

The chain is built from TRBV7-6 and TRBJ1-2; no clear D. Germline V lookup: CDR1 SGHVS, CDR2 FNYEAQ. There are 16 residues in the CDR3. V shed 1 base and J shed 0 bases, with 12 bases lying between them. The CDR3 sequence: CASSLGGATANYGYTF. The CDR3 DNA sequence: TGTGCCAGCAGCTTAGGAGGCGCGACCGCTAACTATGGCTACACCTTC.

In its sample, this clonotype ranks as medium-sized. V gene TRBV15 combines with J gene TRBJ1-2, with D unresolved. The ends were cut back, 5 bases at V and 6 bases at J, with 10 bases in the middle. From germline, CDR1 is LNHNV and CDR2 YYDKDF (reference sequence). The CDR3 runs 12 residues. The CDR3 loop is CATSPGRDGYTF. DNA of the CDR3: TGTGCCACCAGCCCCGGACGGGATGGCTACACCTTC.

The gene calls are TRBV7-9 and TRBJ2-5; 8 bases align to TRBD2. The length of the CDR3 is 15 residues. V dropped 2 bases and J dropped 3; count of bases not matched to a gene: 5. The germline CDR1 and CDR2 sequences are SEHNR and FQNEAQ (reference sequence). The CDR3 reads CASSLSRGGKETQYF. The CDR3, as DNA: TGTGCCAGCAGCTTAAGTCGGGGGGGGAAAGAGACCCAGTACTTC. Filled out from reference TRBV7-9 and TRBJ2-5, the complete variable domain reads DTGVSQNPRHKITKRGQNVTFRCDPISEHNRLYWYRQTLGQGPEFLTYFQNEAQLEKSRLLSDRFSAERPKGSFSTLEIQRTEQGDSAMYLCASSLSRGGKETQYFGPGTRLLVL.

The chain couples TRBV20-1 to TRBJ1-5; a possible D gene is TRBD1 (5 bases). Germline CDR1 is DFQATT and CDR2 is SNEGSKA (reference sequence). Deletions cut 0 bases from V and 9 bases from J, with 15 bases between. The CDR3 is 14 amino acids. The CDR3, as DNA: TGCAGTGCTAGAGACGGGACCCTCCTCGGGCCCCAGCATTTT. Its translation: CSARDGTLLGPQHF.

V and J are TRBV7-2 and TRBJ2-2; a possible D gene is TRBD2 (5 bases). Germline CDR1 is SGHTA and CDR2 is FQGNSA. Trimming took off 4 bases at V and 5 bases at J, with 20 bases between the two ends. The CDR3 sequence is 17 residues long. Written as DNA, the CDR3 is TGTGCCAGCAGCTCCTTTGGCCTGAGGGTGGGAACCGGGGAGCTGTTTTTT. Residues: CASSSFGLRVGTGELFF.

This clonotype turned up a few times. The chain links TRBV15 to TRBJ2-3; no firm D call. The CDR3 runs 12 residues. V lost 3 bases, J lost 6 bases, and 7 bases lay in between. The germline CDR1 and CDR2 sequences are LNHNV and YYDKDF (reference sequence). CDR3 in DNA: TGTGCCACCAGCAGGTACTCCGATACGCAGTATTTT. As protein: CATSRYSDTQYF.